This is a list of T cell receptor beta chains from one sample in a study of Ad26.COV2.S vaccination and SARS-CoV-2 variants. Profiling relied on immunoSEQ multiplex PCR, and the TCRdb table lists in-frame clones only, not all of them. The data show more than 300,000 clones, with 86% seen just once and 1.5% to 2.5% held by the top ten. This specimen consisted of peripheral blood, obtained in a trial of Ad26.COV2.S vaccine versus placebo. Receptors originate from a person aged 18-60 years who received the Ad26.COV2.S COVID-19 vaccine or a placebo. Both conserved end residues are part of each CDR3. Each record gives: V gene, clone size, J gene, D gene, CDR3 length, CDR3 protein, CDR3 DNA. The D gene is left open where the match is weak. Size values are once, few and many counts, or a class for expanded clones, and some rows have none.

TRBV19	.	TRBJ2-5	TRBD2	16	CASSWTSGAYQETQYF	TGTGCCAGTAGTTGGACTAGCGGGGCCTACCAAGAGACCCAGTACTTC
TRBV25-1	.	TRBJ2-3	.	14	CASSPRESTDTQYF	TGTGCCAGCAGCCCTAGGGAGAGCACAGATACGCAGTATTTT
TRBV9	.	TRBJ2-5	TRBD2	18	CASSVGRLAGGQQETQYF	TGTGCCAGCAGCGTAGGGAGGCTAGCGGGGGGGCAGCAAGAGACCCAGTACTTC
TRBV10-3	.	TRBJ1-4	TRBD1	14	CAISPTGRNEKLFF	TGTGCCATCAGTCCGACAGGGAGGAATGAAAAACTGTTTTTT
TRBV15	.	TRBJ2-4	TRBD1	16	CATSRDSGTGDDIQYF	TGTGCCACCAGCAGAGACTCCGGGACAGGGGATGACATTCAGTACTTC
TRBV25-1	.	TRBJ2-7	TRBD1	16	CASSQTGDRGGYEQYF	TGTGCCAGCAGTCAAACGGGGGACAGGGGTGGTTACGAGCAGTACTTC
TRBV12-3/TRBV12-4	.	TRBJ1-2	.	13	CASSPPWGSGYTF	TGTGCCAGCAGTCCGCCTTGGGGTTCAGGCTACACCTTC
TRBV5-1	few	TRBJ1-2	.	13	CASSSGGDYGYTF	TGCGCCAGCAGCTCGGGCGGAGACTATGGCTACACCTTC
TRBV5-5	.	TRBJ1-2	TRBD1	13	CASSLTGMVGYTF	TGTGCCAGCAGCCTGACAGGGATGGTGGGCTACACCTTC
TRBV5-1	.	TRBJ1-4	.	14	CASSRTEPVEKLFF	TGCGCCAGCAGCCGGACAGAACCCGTAGAAAAACTGTTTTTT
TRBV5-4	.	TRBJ1-2	.	13	CASSPDTLYGYTF	TGTGCCAGCAGCCCGGACACCCTTTATGGCTACACCTTC
TRBV6-1	.	TRBJ1-1	.	13	CASSEQPNTEAFF	TGTGCCAGCAGTGAACAACCGAACACTGAAGCTTTCTTT
TRBV5-1	.	TRBJ1-1	.	15	CASRPNLNVNTEAFF	TGCGCCAGCAGACCCAATCTCAATGTGAACACTGAAGCTTTCTTT
TRBV6-4	.	TRBJ1-6	TRBD1	15	CASSVIRDRGSPLHF	TGTGCCAGCAGTGTCATCCGGGACAGGGGTTCACCCCTCCACTTT
TRBV12-3/TRBV12-4	.	TRBJ1-1	.	13	CASSSRMNTEAFF	TGTGCCAGCAGTTCCCGTATGAACACTGAAGCTTTCTTT